This paragraph covers one T cell receptor beta chain sequence. Its antigen is currently unknown. This sample was taken from a study of metastatic and nonmetastatic thyroid tumors. Study results and caveats: Benign nodules reportedly had significantly lower TCR beta diversity than malignant thyroid tumors in blood and tumor.

TCRdb used MiXCR to call clones anew from the PCR reads. The profile shows around 19,000 clones, around a third of them singletons. The V gene lost 0 bases and the J gene lost 2 bases, with 7 bases spanning the gap. The CDR3 runs 15 residues. Germline V gene lookup returns CDR1 SGHDN and CDR2 FVKESK. No patient had received any treatment before thyroid surgery. The V and J genes are TRBV14 and TRBJ2-2; D uncertain. Sequencing input: blood. The TCR was taken from a female donor with papillary thyroid cancer or a benign thyroid nodule (not recorded which). Some clones in this sample may be carry-over from other donors' samples. The CDR3 nucleotides read TGTGCCAGCAGCCAAGAAGGCTACAACACCGGGGAGCTGTTTTTT. Its protein is CASSQEGYNTGELFF.